This T cell receptor (beta chain) was profiled in a study of graft-versus-host responses after intestinal transplantation. Study-wide background: Tacrolimus plus steroids were given to all recipients for two to three years, preceded by anti-thymocyte globulin induction.

A note on this clone: What it binds is unknown.

Sequenced by immunoSEQ multiplex PCR; TCRdb stores in-frame clones only, minus some. Of 80,000 to 95,000 clones in the sample, around nine tenths were seen once. Broader study findings: Early post-transplant HvG declines showed an association with peak circulating GvH clone levels.

This CDR3 is 15 amino acids long. The ends lost 4 bases at V and 2 bases at J; junction bases unmatched: 8. Germline V gene sequence: CDR1 SQVTM, CDR2 ANQGSEA. Sequences were derived from unstimulated CD8+ T cells sorted from spleen or lymph node cells, sampled before intestinal transplant. The V and J genes are TRBV29-1 and TRBJ2-1, with 7 nucleotides matching TRBD2. This TCR derives from a human donor who received an intestinal transplant. In DNA form, the CDR3 reads TGCAGCGTTGTCCCGGCGGGAGAGGCCTACAATGAGCAGTTCTTC. This gives the protein CSVVPAGEAYNEQFF.